These 22 T cell receptor beta chains were sequenced from one sample in a study of tumor-infiltrating lymphocytes in primary liver carcinoma. Unsorted whole blood supplied the blood RNA, and germline DNA was isolated too. Researchers generated TCR beta cDNA from about 500 ng of total RNA, relying on a constant-region primer. Libraries covering TCR beta were generated through three nested multiplex PCR rounds (using a slightly modified ARM-PCR). The first two PCR rounds used TRBV1-TRBV30 primers with a Cbeta primer, approximately 10 cycles each. TCRdb re-called the multiplex PCR reads with MiXCR, one entry per CDR3 protein. The sample comprises 250,000 to 350,000 distinct CDR3 sequences, more than 55% of which are singletons, and 15% to 20% rests with the top ten. Source material: peripheral blood. The receptors here all came from a woman aged 30 to 39 with primary liver carcinoma and hepatitis B virus infection.

With respect to this clonotype: One junction end disagrees with the germline gene, perhaps due to a read error. This rearrangement joins TRBV29-1 to TRBJ2-7; maybe TRBD2 (5 bases). The CDR3 has 14 residues. Germline V gives CDR1 SQVTM, CDR2 ANQGSEA. This CDR3 reads CSALVLESSYGQYF. CDR3 nucleotide sequence: TGCAGCGCACTCGTACTAGAGAGCTCCTACGGGCAGTACTTC.

The chain uses TRBV4-1 and TRBJ2-1; 10 nucleotides agree with TRBD2. Germline V CDR1 and CDR2: MGHRA, YSYEKL. The length of the CDR3 is 17 residues. V lost 3 bases, J lost 5 bases, and 10 bases stayed unmatched. CDR3 in amino acids: CASSHIPQGLADNEQFF. The CDR3 nucleotides read TGCGCCAGCAGCCACATTCCTCAAGGACTAGCGGACAATGAGCAGTTCTTC.

This clonotype was seen at least ten times. The chain uses TRBV5-5 and TRBJ2-3; D gene unclear. The CDR3 has 15 residues. Trimming took 4 bases from V and 0 from J, leaving 12 bases between them. Germline V gene lookup returns CDR1 SGHKS and CDR2 YYEKEE (reference sequence). CDR3 coding DNA: TGTGCCAGCAGCCTTCGGACCTCGAGCACAGATACGCAGTATTTT. Translation: CASSLRTSSTDTQYF.

On this clonotype itself: A single base separates this from a much larger clone, so it may be a read error. As DNA, the CDR3 is TGTGCCAGCAGTGAATTAGGCAGGAATAATTCACCCCTCCACTTT. It yields the protein CASSELGRNNSPLHF. The chain joins TRBV25-1 to TRBJ1-6; D ambiguous. Germline lookup yields CDR1 MGHDK and CDR2 SYGVNS. Trimming stripped 1 base from V and 5 bases from J, with 9 bases between. This CDR3 comprises 15 residues.

This clonotype occurred many times. J is TRBJ1-5 and V is TRBV6-5, with a possible D match to TRBD1 (5 bases). Trimming removed 5 bases from V and 6 bases from J, with 8 bases in between. The CDR3 length is 12 residues. Germline V CDR1 and CDR2: MNHEY, SVGAGI. The CDR3 region has the DNA TGTGCCAGCAGTAACGGGGGTCAGCCCCAGCATTTT. Translating it yields CASSNGGQPQHF.

To note about this clonotype: It may be a read error: a sequence one base away is much more abundant. J is TRBJ2-1 and V is TRBV5-6, with unresolved D. Germline V gene data show CDR1 as SGHDT and CDR2 as YYEEEE. The CDR3 is made up of 13 amino acids. V lost 1 base, J lost 4 bases, and 6 bases lay in between. The CDR3 DNA is TGTGCCAGCAGCTTGCACAGATACAATGAGCAGTTCTTC. Protein product: CASSLHRYNEQFF.

The chain has TRBV28 and TRBJ2-3; 7 bases match TRBD2. V lost 3 bases to trimming and J lost 3 bases; unmatched junction nucleotides: 6. The CDR3 runs 15 residues. The V gene's germline CDR1 is MDHEN and CDR2 SYDVKM. CDR3 sequence reads: CASSLASGPTDTQYF. For the CDR3, the DNA is TGTGCCAGCAGTTTGGCTAGCGGACCTACAGATACGCAGTATTTT.

In the case of this clonotype: Possible read error: a much larger clone is one base away. CDR3 loop: CASSGRTGVHTDTQYF. The DNA of the CDR3 is TGTGCCAGCAGTGGCCGGACAGGGGTGCACACAGATACGCAGTATTTT. V is TRBV6-5 and J is TRBJ2-3; 9 bases match TRBD1. V lost 5 bases to trimming and J lost 2 bases; unmatched junction nucleotides: 8. The CDR3 sequence is 16 residues long. Germline lookup yields CDR1 MNHEY and CDR2 SVGAGI.

Regarding this clonotype: A read error may produce the germline difference seen at one junction end. The gene calls are TRBV7-8 and TRBJ1-1; D not resolved. The CDR3 length is 14 residues. Germline V gene lookup returns CDR1 SGHVS and CDR2 FQNEAQ. CDR3 sequence (DNA): TGTGCCGGCAGCTTAGCGAGGACGAACACTGAAGCTTTCTTT. Residues: CAGSLARTNTEAFF.

This clonotype appeared many times. A read error may produce the germline difference seen at one junction end. The rearrangement uses TRBV29-1 and TRBJ2-1, with unresolved D. Per germline, CDR1 SQVTM and CDR2 ANQGSEA. This CDR3 contains 11 residues. CDR3 sequence (DNA): TGCAGCGTCGAAGAGTACTTTGAGCAGTTCTTC. It translates to CSVEEYFEQFF.

On this clonotype: The junction and the germline gene differ at one end; a read error may be behind it. The chain has TRBV4-1 and TRBJ1-1, with 7 positions matching TRBD1. The germline gives CDR1 MGHRA, CDR2 YSYEKL. The CDR3 extends over 15 amino acids. Written as DNA, the CDR3 is TGCGCCAGAAGTCAAGGTAAGGGGGCCGGAACTGAAGCCTTCTTT. Protein product: CARSQGKGAGTEAFF.

Remarks on this clonotype: A read error may produce the germline difference seen at one junction end. The chain combines TRBV6-6 with TRBJ2-5, with 9 bases identical to TRBD1. The CDR3 is made up of 17 amino acids. The germline CDR1 and CDR2 sequences are MNHNY and SVGAGI (reference sequence). CDR3: CASSYGTGSPSIETQYF. Written as DNA, the CDR3 is TGTGCTAGCAGTTACGGGACAGGGTCCCCCAGTATAGAGACCCAGTACTTC.

In its sample, this clonotype was seen many times. The chain joins TRBV5-5 to TRBJ1-2; 8 positions agree with TRBD1. Germline lookup yields CDR1 SGHKS and CDR2 YYEKEE (reference sequence). Trimming took 3 bases from V and 5 from J; bases not matched to a gene: 12. The CDR3 runs to 16 residues. The CDR3 loop is CASSSGQVLTGYGYTF. Here the CDR3 DNA reads TGTGCCAGCAGCTCGGGACAGGTTCTCACGGGTTATGGCTACACCTTC.

In the case of this clonotype: A read error may explain this, as a much larger clone is one base away. The J gene is TRBJ2-7, the V gene TRBV12-3 or TRBV12-4; tentatively, D is TRBD2 (5 bases). The CDR3 is 12 amino acids. CDR3 in DNA: TGTGCCAGCAAGCGGACCTCCTACGCGCAGTACTTC. It translates to CASKRTSYAQYF.

This clonotype was detected a few times. V usage is TRBV4-2 and J usage is TRBJ2-2; 10 positions agree with TRBD2. This CDR3 contains 19 residues. V lost 0 bases, J lost 4 bases, and 11 bases stayed unmatched. The germline V gene encodes CDR1 LGHNA and CDR2 YNFKEQ. CDR3 loop: CASSQDPSGSGRITGELFF. In DNA form, the CDR3 reads TGTGCCAGCAGCCAAGACCCTAGCGGGAGTGGCCGAATCACCGGGGAGCTGTTTTTT.

The sample holds a few counts of this clonotype. CDR3 region: CASSPGVIDTDTQYF. The CDR3 DNA reads TGTGCCAGCAGCCCTGGGGTCATAGACACAGATACGCAGTATTTT. This rearrangement joins TRBV14 to TRBJ2-3; D remains unclear. Germline assignment: CDR1 SGHDN and CDR2 FVKESK. This CDR3 is built from 15 residues. Trimming took off 4 bases at V and 2 bases at J, with 13 bases between the two ends.

There are many counts of this clonotype. This chain joins TRBV29-1 and TRBJ1-1; possibly TRBD1 for D (6 bases). The germline V gene has CDR1 SQVTM and CDR2 ANQGSEA. This CDR3 has 16 amino acids. V lost 7 bases and J 4 bases, leaving 25 bases between the germline ends. CDR3 bases: TGCAGCGACTGGACAGCCACCTCTCTAAGGGGCACTGAAGCTTTCTTT. Its translation: CSDWTATSLRGTEAFF.

The DNA of the CDR3 is TGTGCCAGCAGCCCGAACCCGGGACAGGCTTACAATGAGCAGTTCTTC. Translation: CASSPNPGQAYNEQFF. This chain joins TRBV13 and TRBJ2-1, with TRBD1 matching over 8 bases. The CDR3 is 16 residues long. The junction had 10 bases not matched to a gene; V was cut back by 5 bases and J by 4 bases. Germline values: CDR1 PRHDT, CDR2 FYEKMQ (reference sequence).

The rearrangement uses TRBV28 and TRBJ1-1, with TRBD1 matching over 9 bases. The CDR3 contains 14 residues. The germline CDR1 and CDR2 sequences are MDHEN and SYDVKM. After removal of 5 bases from V and 5 bases from J, the junction contained 6 bases not matched to a gene. CDR3 amino acids: CASSHQTGGTEAFF. Written as DNA, the CDR3 is TGTGCCAGCAGTCACCAGACAGGGGGTACTGAAGCTTTCTTT. Full variable domain (outside the CDR3, taken from reference TRBV28 and TRBJ1-1): DVKVTQSSRYLVKRTGEKVFLECVQDMDHENMFWYRQDPGLGLRLIYFSYDVKMKEKGDIPEGYSVSREKKERFSLILESASTNQTSMYLCASSHQTGGTEAFFGQGTRLTVV.

With regard to this clonotype: This clone may be a read error of a much larger clone one base away. The chain uses TRBV6-5 and TRBJ2-7, with D perhaps assigned TRBD1 or TRBD2 (5 bases each). The V gene's germline CDR1 is MNHEY and CDR2 SVGAGI. The CDR3 consists of 14 residues. CDR3 bases: TGTGCCAACAGTCGCTCCGGGACGTCCTACGAGCAGTACTTC. Translating gives CANSRSGTSYEQYF.

In the case of this clonotype: At one end the junction does not follow the germline gene, possibly because of a read error. CDR3 region: CGSRLMNTEAFF. CDR3 nucleotides: TGTGGCAGCAGGCTCATGAACACTGAAGCTTTCTTT. This chain uses TRBV6-1 with TRBJ1-1, with unresolved D. The CDR3 covers 12 residues. Per the germline V gene, CDR1 is MNHNS and CDR2 is SASEGT.

Points on this clonotype: This may be a read error, as it is one base from a much larger clone. The genes are TRBV6-5 and TRBJ2-1, with D maybe TRBD1 (6 bases). The CDR3 has 14 residues. Germline V lookup: CDR1 MNHEY, CDR2 SVGAGI. V was clipped by 3 bases and J by 11 bases, with 17 bases between them. The CDR3 loop is CASSYRTGLDKQFF. CDR3 nucleotide sequence: TGTGCCAGCAGTTATAGAACAGGGTTGGATAAGCAGTTCTTC.